These 32 T cell receptor beta chains originate from one sample sequenced in a study of shared clonotypes between healthy human individuals. TCRdb's copy holds only in-frame clones and misses some; the assay was immunoSEQ multiplex PCR. The sample consists of 2,100,000 or so clones, approximately 96% of them appearing once. Sequenced input: naive CD4+ T cells sorted from blood. Subset specified: CD45RA+ positively selected. These receptor sequences come from a man between 18 and 35 years old in good health.

The rearrangement uses TRBV30 and TRBJ2-1; 8 bases fit TRBD2. V lost 3 bases to trimming and J lost 0 bases; unmatched junction nucleotides: 16. Germline assignment: CDR1 GTSNPN and CDR2 SVGIG (reference sequence). CDR3 length: 19 amino acids. The CDR3 reads CAWSAVRTFSGTSYNEQFF. CDR3 nucleotide sequence: TGTGCCTGGAGCGCCGTGCGTACCTTTAGCGGGACCTCCTACAATGAGCAGTTCTTC. Filled out from reference TRBV30 and TRBJ2-1, the complete variable domain reads SQTIHQWPATLVQPVGSPLSLECTVEGTSNPNLYWYRQAAGRGLQLLFYSVGIGQISSEVPQNLSASRPQDRQFILSSKKLLLSDSGFYLCAWSAVRTFSGTSYNEQFFGPGTRLTVL.

CDR3 region: CASMQQGIYGYTF. Written as DNA, the CDR3 is TGTGCCAGCATGCAACAGGGGATCTATGGCTACACCTTC. The V gene is TRBV6-5, the J gene TRBJ1-2, with 7 nucleotides matching TRBD1. Germline V gene lookup returns CDR1 MNHEY and CDR2 SVGAGI. This CDR3 contains 13 residues. V shed 7 bases and J 4 bases; nucleotides not matched to a gene: 6.

V and J are TRBV18 and TRBJ2-7; 8 bases agree with TRBD1. Germline CDR1 reads KGHSH; CDR2 reads LQKENI. J was trimmed by 3 bases and V by 3 bases; bases with no gene match: 4. The CDR3 length is 14 residues. In DNA, the CDR3 is TGTGCCAGCTCACCGGACAGGGTACTCTACGAGCAGTACTTC. Translated, it gives CASSPDRVLYEQYF.

The chain combines TRBV4-2 with TRBJ2-4, with TRBD2 identical over 8 bases. Germline-derived CDR1 and CDR2 are LGHNA and YNFKEQ. The trim removed 0 bases at V and 0 bases at J, leaving 7 bases unmatched. This CDR3 spans 18 amino acids. In nucleotides, the CDR3 is TGTGCCAGCAGCCAAGATTTCACTAGCGGACTAGCCAAAAACATTCAGTACTTC. Its translation: CASSQDFTSGLAKNIQYF.

The J gene is TRBJ1-5, the V gene TRBV10-3; TRBD1 matches at 9 bases. With 0 bases clipped from V and 13 bases from J, the junction kept 16 bases outside the gene matches. The CDR3 totals 17 residues. Germline CDR1 reads ENHRY; CDR2 reads SYGVKD. The CDR3 DNA sequence: TGTGCCATCAGTGAGTCGGCAACAGGGGGCTTAATCAGCGGGCAGCATTTT. Encoded protein: CAISESATGGLISGQHF.

The chain uses TRBV25-1 and TRBJ1-2; no reliable D call. Germline V gives CDR1 MGHDK, CDR2 SYGVNS. V lost 6 bases, J lost 1 base, and 6 bases lay in between. This CDR3 spans 12 amino acids. DNA for the CDR3: TGTGCCAGCAGCGGGAATAACTATGGCTACACCTTC. This gives the protein CASSGNNYGYTF.

The genes are TRBV7-9 and TRBJ2-2; 9 bases agree with TRBD1. The trim removed 5 bases at V and 3 bases at J, leaving 4 bases unmatched. CDR3 size: 15 residues. Germline CDR1 and CDR2: SEHNR and FQNEAQ (reference sequence). The CDR3 sequence is CASSNRGQYTGELFF. The CDR3 DNA is TGTGCCAGCAGCAACAGGGGGCAATACACCGGGGAGCTGTTTTTT.

V gene TRBV6-1 combines with J gene TRBJ2-3, with 9 bases that match TRBD1. CDR1 is MNHNS, CDR2 SASEGT, per germline. This CDR3 has 16 amino acids. The trim removed 1 base at V and 2 bases at J, leaving 4 bases unmatched. CDR3 region: CASSEEGTGITDTQYF. In DNA form, the CDR3 reads TGTGCCAGCAGTGAAGAGGGGACAGGGATCACAGATACGCAGTATTTT.

The chain employs TRBV5-6 and TRBJ1-2; TRBD1 agrees at 9 bases. Germline V CDR1 and CDR2: SGHDT, YYEEEE. The J segment lost 8 bases and the V segment lost 4 bases, leaving 9 bases of the junction unmatched. This CDR3 has 14 residues. The CDR3 reads CASSTDRGASGYTF. CDR3 coding DNA: TGTGCCAGCAGCACGGACAGGGGTGCCTCCGGCTACACCTTC.

The rearrangement links TRBV21-1 to TRBJ2-7; TRBD2 is the table's D call, not checked against the DNA. TRBV21-1 has pseudogene status. The CDR3 runs to 16 residues. Here the CDR3 reads CASSPAGGMATYEQYF. The DNA of the CDR3 is TGTGCCAGCAGCCCCGCGGGGGGAATGGCAACCTACGAGCAGTACTTC.

The gene calls are TRBV27 and TRBJ2-7; TRBD2 is a possible D gene (6 bases). The CDR3 loop spans 17 amino acids. V dropped 4 bases and J dropped 1 base, with 20 bases sitting between them. Germline V gene sequence: CDR1 MNHEY, CDR2 SMNVEV (reference sequence). The CDR3: CASSSSGHWGLSYEQYF. CDR3 in DNA: TGTGCCAGCAGTTCCTCAGGGCATTGGGGACTTTCCTACGAGCAGTACTTC.

In DNA form, the CDR3 reads TGTGCCAGCAGCTTGGGACTAGCGGACGCCTACGAGCAGTACTTC. Translation: CASSLGLADAYEQYF. The chain has TRBV7-2 and TRBJ2-7, with 11 bases that match TRBD2. This CDR3 has 15 amino acids. J gave up 2 bases and V 3 bases, and 3 bases lay outside the gene matches. The germline V gene encodes CDR1 SGHTA and CDR2 FQGNSA.

V is TRBV14 and J is TRBJ1-2; 7 nucleotides line up with TRBD1. The germline V gene has CDR1 SGHDN and CDR2 FVKESK. The CDR3 is 17 residues long. V lost 5 bases, J lost 2 bases, and 14 bases stayed unmatched. The CDR3 sequence is CASSYGTVSDANYGYTF. In nucleotides, the CDR3 is TGTGCCAGCAGCTATGGGACAGTTTCTGATGCCAACTATGGCTACACCTTC.

The chain employs TRBV28 and TRBJ2-7; D might be TRBD2 (6 bases). CDR1 and CDR2 from the germline V gene are MDHEN and SYDVKM. V lost 3 bases, J lost 6 bases, and 21 bases lay in between. CDR3 length: 16 amino acids. The CDR3 sequence: CASSFPNQGRGSEQYF. CDR3 sequence (DNA): TGTGCCAGCAGTTTCCCAAACCAAGGACGGGGGAGCGAGCAGTACTTC.

V gene TRBV6-5 combines with J gene TRBJ2-5, with D perhaps given as TRBD1 or TRBD2 (5 bases each). Germline V lookup: CDR1 MNHEY, CDR2 SVGAGI. The CDR3 runs to 14 residues. The ends were cut back, 6 bases at V and 9 bases at J, with 20 bases in the middle. The CDR3 loop reads CASSFLGGRGAQYF. The DNA for the CDR3 is TGTGCCAGCAGCTTCCTAGGAGGTCGAGGGGCCCAGTACTTC.

About this clone: Other DNA sequences in this sample translate to the same CDR3. This sequence joins TRBV7-2 and TRBJ1-5; D gene uncertain. CDR1 and CDR2 from the germline V gene are SGHTA and FQGNSA. The CDR3 is 13 amino acids. With 3 bases removed from V and 1 base from J, the gap between germline ends came to 4 bases. For the CDR3, the DNA is TGTGCCAGCAGCTTCACGAGCAATCAGCCCCAGCATTTT. Translating gives CASSFTSNQPQHF.

This clone was seen a handful of times. The chain recombines TRBV5-4 with TRBJ1-3; D perhaps matches TRBD1 (5 bases). The CDR3 length is 14 residues. V was cut by 2 bases and J by 4 bases, with 10 bases left in between. CDR1 SGHNT and CDR2 YYREEE come from the germline V gene (reference sequence). The CDR3 coding sequence is TGTGCCAGCAGCTTCAATGGGGCCGGAAACACCATATATTTT. It yields the protein CASSFNGAGNTIYF.

The chain joins TRBV28 to TRBJ2-7; D gene uncertain. CDR1 is MDHEN, CDR2 SYDVKM, per germline. Trimming stripped 3 bases from V and 0 bases from J, with 6 bases between. The CDR3 has 13 residues. CDR3 bases: TGTGCCAGCAGTTTGGCCAGCTCCTACGAGCAGTACTTC. It is translated as CASSLASSYEQYF.

The chain is built from TRBV9 and TRBJ2-3; maybe TRBD1 (5 bases). V lost 0 bases to trimming and J lost 2 bases, with 16 bases between them. CDR1 and CDR2 (germline): SGDLS, YYNGEE. The CDR3 contains 17 residues. The CDR3 DNA follows: TGTGCCAGCAGCGTAGAGGGGCAGAAGTACTACACAGATACGCAGTATTTT. Its translation is CASSVEGQKYYTDTQYF.

The rearrangement joins TRBV10-2 to TRBJ1-1, with TRBD1 matching 8 bases. Germline CDR1 reads WSHSY; CDR2 reads SAAADI. With 6 bases clipped from V and 5 bases from J, the junction kept 8 bases outside the gene matches. The CDR3 totals 14 residues. This CDR3 reads CASRFTGGETEAFF. The CDR3 nucleotides are TGCGCCAGCAGATTTACAGGGGGAGAGACTGAAGCTTTCTTT.

The V call is TRBV7-9, the J call TRBJ2-2; D uncertain. V was trimmed by 7 bases and J by 4 bases, leaving 13 bases between them. The CDR3 has 14 residues. CDR1 is SEHNR and CDR2 is FQNEAQ in the germline V gene (reference sequence). The DNA for the CDR3 is TGTGCCAGCACAATCGACATAACCACCGGGGAGCTGTTTTTT. It is translated as CASTIDITTGELFF.

Here the CDR3 reads CASTRTSGATNEQFF. The CDR3 DNA follows: TGTGCCAGCACCCGAACTAGCGGGGCCACGAATGAGCAGTTCTTC. This chain connects TRBV6-5 to TRBJ2-1; 10 bases are shared with TRBD2. The germline CDR1 and CDR2 sequences are MNHEY and SVGAGI. This CDR3 spans 15 amino acids. Trimming took 7 bases from V and 7 from J; bases not matched to a gene: 10.

The rearrangement links TRBV5-4 to TRBJ1-1, with no clear D. CDR1 is SGHNT, CDR2 YYREEE, per germline (reference sequence). Trimming left V 3 bases short and J 0 bases short, with 3 bases between. This CDR3 is 12 amino acids long. The CDR3 protein is CASSWMNTEAFF. CDR3 bases: TGTGCCAGCAGCTGGATGAACACTGAAGCTTTCTTT. Full variable domain (missing parts from reference TRBV5-4 and TRBJ1-1): ETGVTQSPTHLIKTRGQQVTLRCSSQSGHNTVSWYQQALGQGPQFIFQYYREEENGRGNFPPRFSGLQFPNYSSELNVNALELDDSALYLCASSWMNTEAFFGQGTRLTVV.

The chain links TRBV5-4 to TRBJ2-4; the match to TRBD1 covers 8 bases. The ends lost 3 bases at V and 3 bases at J; junction bases unmatched: 8. Germline V lookup: CDR1 SGHNT, CDR2 YYREEE (reference sequence). This CDR3 has 16 amino acids. CDR3 nucleotides: TGTGCCAGCAGCTCGAGCAGGGGGCAGGGCAAAAACATTCAGTACTTC. Translation: CASSSSRGQGKNIQYF.

This sequence joins TRBV10-3 and TRBJ2-2, with D perhaps matching TRBD2 (6 bases). Trimming cost V 8 bases and J 2 bases, with 12 bases left between them. Germline V gene data show CDR1 as ENHRY and CDR2 as SYGVKD. This CDR3 has 14 residues. CDR3 residues: CAIGSGVNTGELFF. The CDR3 DNA reads TGTGCCATCGGGTCGGGAGTAAACACCGGGGAGCTGTTTTTT.

This chain connects TRBV5-1 to TRBJ2-4; D unclear. Per the germline V gene, CDR1 is SGHRS and CDR2 is YFSETQ. V was shortened by 0 bases and J by 2 bases, with 12 bases between the two germline ends. The CDR3 runs to 16 residues. CDR3 DNA sequence: TGCGCCAGCAGCTTGGGTTCAGGTGGATCCAAAAACATTCAGTACTTC. It yields the protein CASSLGSGGSKNIQYF.

A remark on this clone: At the DNA level, this CDR3 is encoded by other sequences in the same sample as well. The J gene is TRBJ2-5, the V gene TRBV18; D is perhaps TRBD1 (6 bases). Per germline, CDR1 KGHSH and CDR2 LQKENI. The CDR3 contains 14 residues. Trimming stripped 1 base from V and 1 base from J, with 7 bases between. CDR3 loop: CASSPLDSQETQYF. CDR3 nucleotides: TGTGCCAGCTCACCACTGGACAGCCAAGAGACCCAGTACTTC.

This chain joins TRBV4-1 and TRBJ2-7, with D maybe TRBD2 (5 bases). This CDR3 contains 15 residues. V dropped 1 base and J dropped 4 bases, with 14 bases sitting between them. Per the germline V gene, CDR1 is MGHRA and CDR2 is YSYEKL. The CDR3 region is CASSQGYVGVYEQYF. As DNA, the CDR3 is TGCGCCAGCAGCCAAGGCTACGTGGGAGTGTACGAGCAGTACTTC.

The V call is TRBV28, the J call TRBJ1-3, with 7 bases matching TRBD1. The CDR3 totals 15 residues. CDR1 and CDR2 (germline): MDHEN, SYDVKM. The ends lost 1 base at V and 7 bases at J; junction bases unmatched: 7. DNA for the CDR3: TGTGCCAGCAGTTTATCACCCGGGACAGCTAACACCATATATTTT. It encodes CASSLSPGTANTIYF.

Written as DNA, the CDR3 is TGTGCCAGCAGTGACTCTTCCGGGGGGACCCAGTACTTC. It specifies CASSDSSGGTQYF. The chain carries TRBV6-4 and TRBJ2-5, with D possibly being TRBD2 (6 bases). The CDR3 is made up of 13 amino acids. With 0 bases removed from V and 7 bases from J, the gap between germline ends came to 9 bases. The germline V gene encodes CDR1 MRHNA and CDR2 SNTAGT.

The V call is TRBV6-5, the J call TRBJ2-2; tentative D call: TRBD2 (6 bases). V was shortened by 7 bases and J by 5 bases, with 11 bases between the two germline ends. The CDR3 has 13 residues. Germline CDR1 and CDR2: MNHEY and SVGAGI. CDR3 in DNA: TGTGCCAGCACGGCGGGGAGAACCGGGGAGCTGTTTTTT. Protein: CASTAGRTGELFF.

The J gene is TRBJ1-2, the V gene TRBV6-5, with no clear D. Germline V gene lookup returns CDR1 MNHEY and CDR2 SVGAGI. V lost 6 bases and J lost 5, with 10 bases in between. The CDR3 length is 12 residues. The CDR3 here is CASSQGPYGYTF. CDR3 sequence (DNA): TGTGCCAGCAGCCAAGGACCTTATGGCTACACCTTC.